This record looks at one TCR beta chain sequence and its context. The sample originates from a study of blood T cell repertoires in COVID-19. Study as a whole: Spain, Italy and the United States supplied samples that represented acute and convalescent COVID-19. T cells, B-cell-depleted T cells, or PBMCs provided the cDNA or gDNA that served as material.

Germline V CDR1 and CDR2: SNHLY, FYNNEI. The CDR3 contains 15 residues. Trimming stripped 6 bases from V and 0 bases from J, with 11 bases between. Per the original methods: Amplifying reference gene primers gave estimates of nucleated cell counts. The data were produced by immunoSEQ multiplex PCR, yet TCRdb's version contains in-frame clones alone and is incomplete. V and J calls and clone size are as listed in that table; D and trimming were resolved from the DNA. The profile shows approximately 100,000 clones, roughly 83% of them singletons. The sequencing input was peripheral blood. The rearrangement links TRBV2 to TRBJ2-2; perhaps TRBD2 as D (6 bases). The origin of this receptor is a woman aged 55-69 years with acute or convalescent COVID-19. The CDR3 is CASRRDGTNTGELFF. CDR3 sequence (DNA): TGTGCCAGCAGGCGGGACGGCACGAACACCGGGGAGCTGTTTTTT.